This TCR beta chain was sequenced in a study of blood T cell repertoires in COVID-19. TCRdb keeps only in-frame clones here, not all; method: immunoSEQ multiplex PCR. The repertoire consists of approximately 150,000 clones, with roughly 82% occurring once and the leading ten covering roughly 2%. The CDR3 contains 16 residues. Trimming cost V 5 bases and J 5 bases; bases outside gene matches: 11. Germline V gene lookup returns CDR1 MDHEN and CDR2 SYDVKM. The chain links TRBV28 to TRBJ1-4; 7 nucleotides agree with TRBD1. This TCR came from a man in his sixties or seventies with acute or convalescent COVID-19. The source material was peripheral blood. Here the CDR3 DNA reads TGTGCCAGCAGTATCCTCTCGGGACAGAGAAATGAAAAACTGTTTTTT. It yields the protein CASSILSGQRNEKLFF.